This T cell receptor (beta chain) was captured by sequencing in a study of technical replicates of blood from a handful of donors. Using immunoSEQ multiplex PCR, the repertoire was profiled, and TCRdb retains in-frame clones only, with some absent. The sample gives about 56,000 clones, 80% to 95% of which show up once; 4.3% is in the top ten. V lost 3 bases to trimming and J lost 3 bases; unmatched junction nucleotides: 1. The CDR3 runs to 13 residues. Germline V lookup: CDR1 MNHEY, CDR2 SMNVEV (reference sequence). The sample was PBMCs. The sequence came from a human donor in good health. Some clones in this sample may be carry-over from other donors' samples. The rearrangement links TRBV27 to TRBJ2-7, with 8 bases aligning to TRBD1. CDR3 sequence: CASSFGQGYEQYF. The CDR3 DNA reads TGTGCCAGCAGTTTCGGACAGGGCTACGAGCAGTACTTC.